This T cell receptor (beta chain) was recorded in a study of blood T cell repertoires in COVID-19. Study details: The samples span acute and convalescent COVID-19 from the United States, Italy and Spain. The analysed material was cDNA or gDNA that came from T cells, B-cell-depleted T cells, or PBMCs.

The CDR3 length is 15 residues. The V gene's germline CDR1 is SGHNT and CDR2 YENEEA. The V gene lost 5 bases and the J gene lost 0 bases, with 11 bases spanning the gap. Patients of the Seattle cohort, enrolled during active infection, were followed longitudinally. Source study methods: Counts of nucleated cells, estimated from reference gene primer amplification, were obtained. Clones were sequenced by immunoSEQ multiplex PCR, and TCRdb holds only the in-frame ones, with some missing. For V, J and clone size, that table is used; D and trimming come from the DNA. The sample shows 200,000 to 250,000 clones, about nine tenths of them seen only once.

V and J are TRBV11-3 and TRBJ2-1; weak D call: TRBD1 (5 bases). The sequenced sample was peripheral blood. This TCR was recovered from a man aged 25 to 45 with COVID-19, enrolled during active disease. This chain's CDR3 is CASSKTAFSYNEQFF. The CDR3 region has the DNA TGTGCCAGCAGCAAGACAGCGTTCTCCTACAATGAGCAGTTCTTC.